The entry that follows covers one T cell receptor (beta chain) sequence. This CDR3 is 16 amino acids long. V lost 2 bases and J 0 bases, leaving 17 bases between the germline ends. Per the germline V gene, CDR1 is DFQATT and CDR2 is SNEGSKA (reference sequence). This sample was included in a study of T cell repertoires in cytomegalovirus infection. A single record per CDR3 protein comes from TCRdb applying MiXCR to the reads. The sample holds some 130,000 distinct CDR3 sequences, 8.8% seen once. The V and J genes are TRBV20-1 and TRBJ2-7; weak D call: TRBD2 (5 bases). The sequence was obtained from a human donor in good health (CMV status not recorded). Some clones in this sample may be carry-over from other donors' samples. The sample taken for sequencing was PBMCs. The CDR3 reads CSARPSRWESSYEQYF. The CDR3, as DNA: TGCAGTGCTAGACCCTCTCGGTGGGAGAGCTCCTACGAGCAGTACTTC.